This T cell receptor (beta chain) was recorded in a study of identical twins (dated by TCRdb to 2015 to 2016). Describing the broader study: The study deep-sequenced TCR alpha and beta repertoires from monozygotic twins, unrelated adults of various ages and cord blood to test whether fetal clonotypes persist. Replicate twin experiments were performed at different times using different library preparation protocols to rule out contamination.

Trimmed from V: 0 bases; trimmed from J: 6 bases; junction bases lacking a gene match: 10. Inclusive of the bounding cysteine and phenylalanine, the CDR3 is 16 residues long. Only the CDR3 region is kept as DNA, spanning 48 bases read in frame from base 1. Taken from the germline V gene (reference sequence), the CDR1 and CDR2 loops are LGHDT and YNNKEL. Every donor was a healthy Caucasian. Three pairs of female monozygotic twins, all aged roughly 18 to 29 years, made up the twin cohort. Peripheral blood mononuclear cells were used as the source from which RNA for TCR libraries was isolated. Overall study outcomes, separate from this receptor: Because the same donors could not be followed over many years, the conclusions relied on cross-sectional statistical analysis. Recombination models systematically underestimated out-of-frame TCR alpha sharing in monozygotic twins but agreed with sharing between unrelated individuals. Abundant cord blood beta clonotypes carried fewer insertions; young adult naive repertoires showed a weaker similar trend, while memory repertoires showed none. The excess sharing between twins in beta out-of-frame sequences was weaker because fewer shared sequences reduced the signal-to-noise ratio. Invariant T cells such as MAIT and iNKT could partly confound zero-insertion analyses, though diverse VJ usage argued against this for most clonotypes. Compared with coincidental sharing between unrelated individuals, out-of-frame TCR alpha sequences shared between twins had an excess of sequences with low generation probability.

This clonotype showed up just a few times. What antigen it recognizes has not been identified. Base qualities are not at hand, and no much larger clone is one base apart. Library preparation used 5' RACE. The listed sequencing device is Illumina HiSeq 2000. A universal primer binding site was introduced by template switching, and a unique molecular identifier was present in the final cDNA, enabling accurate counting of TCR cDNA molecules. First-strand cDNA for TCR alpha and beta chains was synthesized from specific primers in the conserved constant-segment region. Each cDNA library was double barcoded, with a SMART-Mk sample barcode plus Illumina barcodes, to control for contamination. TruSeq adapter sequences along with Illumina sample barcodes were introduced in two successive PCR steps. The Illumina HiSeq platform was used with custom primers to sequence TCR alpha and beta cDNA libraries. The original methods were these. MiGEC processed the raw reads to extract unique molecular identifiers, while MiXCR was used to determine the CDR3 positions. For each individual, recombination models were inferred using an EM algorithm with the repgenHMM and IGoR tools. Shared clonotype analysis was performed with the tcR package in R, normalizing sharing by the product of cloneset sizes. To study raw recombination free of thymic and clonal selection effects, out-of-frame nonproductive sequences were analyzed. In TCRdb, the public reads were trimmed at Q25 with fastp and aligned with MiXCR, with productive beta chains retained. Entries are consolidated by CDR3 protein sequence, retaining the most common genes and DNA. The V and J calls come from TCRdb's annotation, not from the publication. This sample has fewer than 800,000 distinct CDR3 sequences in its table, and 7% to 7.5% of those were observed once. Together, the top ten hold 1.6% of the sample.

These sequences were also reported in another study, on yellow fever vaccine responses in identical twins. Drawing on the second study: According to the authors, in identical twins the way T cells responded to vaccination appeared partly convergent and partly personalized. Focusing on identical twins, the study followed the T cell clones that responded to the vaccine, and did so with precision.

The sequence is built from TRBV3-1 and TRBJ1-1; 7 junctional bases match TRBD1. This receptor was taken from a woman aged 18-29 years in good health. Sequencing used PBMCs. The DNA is TGTGCCAGCAGCCAAGAACCAGACAGGGTAGGCGCTGAAGCTTTCTTT. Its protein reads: CASSQEPDRVGAEAFF. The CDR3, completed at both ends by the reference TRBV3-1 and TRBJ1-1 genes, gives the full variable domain DTAVSQTPKYLVTQMGNDKSIKCEQNLGHDTMYWYKQDSKKFLKIMFSYNNKELIINETVPNRFSPKSPDKAHLNLHINSLELGDSAVYFCASSQEPDRVGAEAFFGQGTRLTVV.